This T cell receptor beta chain is drawn from a study of cytotoxic CD8 clonotypes in ibrutinib-treated CLL. Whole-study context: By median 68 months, roughly 12 had progressed and approximately 15 stayed remitted; responses had been 2 complete and roughly 25 partial.

The V gene's germline CDR1 is SGHNT and CDR2 YENEEA. The V end was cut by 5 bases, the J end by 0 bases, with 8 bases between. This CDR3 spans 13 amino acids. The protocol was immunoSEQ multiplex PCR, while the TCRdb copy is restricted to in-frame clones and leaves out a portion. The sample lists around 250,000 clones; under 80% were seen once. The receptor was isolated from a human donor with chronic lymphocytic leukemia. V and J are TRBV11-3 and TRBJ2-7, with a tentative D call TRBD2 (5 bases). This specimen consisted of PBMCs, obtained after 24 months of ibrutinib treatment. This chain's CDR3 is CASSGGHSYEQYF. CDR3 nucleotides: TGTGCCAGCAGCGGCGGGCACTCCTACGAGCAGTACTTC.